The 9 T cell receptor beta chains below all came from one sample that was sequenced in a study of human T cells and chemical hapten exposure (dated by TCRdb to the early 2020s). Receptors were amplified or captured by RACE. Sequenced on a NextSeq 500. Through fastp at Q25 and MiXCR, TCRdb rebuilt clones from the public reads, retaining in-frame beta chains. For every CDR3 protein sequence, its rows merge into one entry that carries the most common genes and DNA. In all, the sample holds tens of thousands of distinct CDR3 sequences, and 11% of those were seen once. The top ten clones comprise approximately 1.5% of the sample. This sample's time point label indicates: patch test 3, about 24 weeks after DPC sensitization. The treatment or condition label on this specimen signifies: therapeutic diphenylcyclopropenone sensitization with weekly scalp DPC. Sample: whole blood, taken in connection with sensitization to the hapten diphenylcyclopropenone (DPC). Receptor source: a woman aged 45-59 years with alopecia areata. Some clones in this sample may be carry-over from other donors' samples.

The chain is built from TRBV4-3 and TRBJ1-3; D remains unclear. This CDR3 is 17 amino acids long. Germline CDR1 reads LGHNA; CDR2 reads YSLEER. V was clipped by 3 bases and J by 0 bases, with 15 bases between them. The CDR3 sequence: CASSHALGGASGNTIYF. The CDR3 DNA is TGCGCCAGCAGCCACGCCTTAGGTGGAGCCTCTGGAAACACCATATATTTT.

This clonotype was picked up a small number of times. A junction boundary mismatches the germline segment, possibly from a read error. Here the CDR3 DNA reads TGTGCCAGCAGACCCAGCGACAGGTACATTGAGCAGTTCTTC. It encodes CASRPSDRYIEQFF. The rearrangement joins TRBV11-2 to TRBJ2-1; tentatively, D is TRBD1 (6 bases). The CDR3 consists of 14 residues. The germline gives CDR1 SGHAT, CDR2 FQNNGV.

This clonotype was counted at least ten times. The junction does not match germline at one end; this may be a read error. The chain carries TRBV3-1 and TRBJ2-1; D might be TRBD1 (6 bases). Looked up from germline, CDR1 is LGHDT and CDR2 is YNNKEL (reference sequence). CDR3 size: 14 residues. CDR3 coding DNA: TGTGCCAGCAACCAACGGACAGCCCAGAATGAGCAGTTCTTC. Protein sequence: CASNQRTAQNEQFF.

In this sample, this clonotype turned up many times. The chain employs TRBV29-1 and TRBJ2-7; 7 bases align to TRBD2. Germline V CDR1 and CDR2: SQVTM, ANQGSEA. Trimming at V came to 1 base and at J to 3 bases, leaving 9 bases not matched to a gene. The CDR3 sequence is 15 residues long. CDR3 in amino acids: CSVEGSTGGLYEQYF. The CDR3 DNA reads as TGCAGCGTTGAAGGTTCTACGGGAGGACTCTACGAGCAGTACTTC.

In its sample, this clonotype was seen once. The rearrangement joins TRBV9 to TRBJ2-5, with 9 bases matching TRBD1. Trimming cost V 3 bases and J 3 bases; bases outside gene matches: 9. This CDR3 region has 16 residues. Germline V CDR1 and CDR2: SGDLS, YYNGEE. The CDR3 loop is CASSGRPGQGEETQYF. The CDR3 DNA reads TGTGCCAGCAGCGGCCGACCGGGACAGGGAGAAGAGACCCAGTACTTC.

This clonotype came up a few times. The chain is built from TRBV5-6 and TRBJ2-3; 7 nucleotides align to TRBD1. The CDR3 length is 22 residues. The germline V gene has CDR1 SGHDT and CDR2 YYEEEE. Trimming took 0 bases from V and 4 from J; bases not matched to a gene: 26. The CDR3 protein is CASSLALDLDRPGWRPPDTQYF. In nucleotides, the CDR3 is TGTGCCAGCAGCTTGGCCCTTGACTTGGACAGGCCTGGCTGGCGACCGCCAGATACGCAGTATTTT.

This clonotype was counted only a few times. The chain recombines TRBV9 with TRBJ1-1; no reliable D call. The CDR3 runs to 14 residues. Trimming removed 4 bases from V and 1 base from J, with 11 bases in between. The germline gives CDR1 SGDLS, CDR2 YYNGEE. CDR3 residues: CASSLSSSNTEAFF. The CDR3 DNA is TGTGCCAGCAGCCTCTCATCTTCGAACACTGAAGCTTTCTTT.

In this sample, this clonotype turned up many times. The chain joins TRBV12-3 or TRBV12-4 to TRBJ1-1; 8 bases align to TRBD1. J gave up 1 base and V 0 bases, and 1 base lay outside the gene matches. This CDR3 has 15 residues. CDR3 bases: TGTGCCAGCAGTTTAGCGCAGGGGGCGAACACTGAAGCTTTCTTT. It codes for CASSLAQGANTEAFF.

This clonotype was seen only a few times. This chain joins TRBV28 and TRBJ2-2; 7 bases align to TRBD1. V was clipped by 6 bases and J by 5 bases; unmatched bases: 9. The CDR3 is 15 amino acids. Germline V gene sequence: CDR1 MDHEN, CDR2 SYDVKM. CDR3 sequence (DNA): TGTGCCAGCAGATCCGGGACAGCGAGGACCGGGGAGCTGTTTTTT. Its protein product is CASRSGTARTGELFF. The whole variable domain, remainder taken from reference TRBV28 and TRBJ2-2, is DVKVTQSSRYLVKRTGEKVFLECVQDMDHENMFWYRQDPGLGLRLIYFSYDVKMKEKGDIPEGYSVSREKKERFSLILESASTNQTSMYLCASRSGTARTGELFFGEGSRLTVL.